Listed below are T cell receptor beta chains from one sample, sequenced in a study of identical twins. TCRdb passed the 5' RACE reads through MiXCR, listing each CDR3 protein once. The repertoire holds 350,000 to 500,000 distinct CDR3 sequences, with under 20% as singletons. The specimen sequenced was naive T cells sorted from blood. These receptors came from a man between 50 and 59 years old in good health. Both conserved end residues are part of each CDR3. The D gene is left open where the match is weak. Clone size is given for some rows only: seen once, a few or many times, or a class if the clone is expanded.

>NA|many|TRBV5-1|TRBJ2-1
CASSLAPNSPTERSYNEQFF
TGCGCCAGCAGCTTGGCCCCGAACAGCCCAACGGAACGGTCCTACAATGAGCAGTTCTTC
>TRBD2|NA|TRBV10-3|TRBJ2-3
CAISGGLAGSTDTQYF
TGTGCCATCAGTGGGGGACTAGCGGGGAGCACAGATACGCAGTATTTT
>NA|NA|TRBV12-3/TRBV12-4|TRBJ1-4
CASRGVLREKLFF
TGTGCCAGCAGAGGGGTTTTGCGGGAAAAACTGTTTTTT
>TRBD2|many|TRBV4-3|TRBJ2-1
CASSQDSRGDEQFF
TGCGCCAGCAGCCAAGATTCGCGGGGGGATGAGCAGTTCTTC
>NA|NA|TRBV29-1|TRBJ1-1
CSVEDLRRAAFF
TGCAGCGTTGAAGATCTTAGGAGGGCTGCTTTCTTT
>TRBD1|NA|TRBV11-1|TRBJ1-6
CASSPSGQGWSSYNSPLHF
TGTGCCAGCAGCCCGTCCGGACAGGGGTGGAGCTCCTATAATTCACCCCTCCACTTT
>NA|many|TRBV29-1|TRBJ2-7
CSVELGSQPYEQYF
TGCAGCGTTGAGTTGGGGAGCCAGCCCTACGAGCAGTACTTC
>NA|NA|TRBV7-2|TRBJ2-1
CASSLTSSSYNEQFF
TGTGCCAGCAGCTTAACTAGTAGCTCCTACAATGAGCAGTTCTTC
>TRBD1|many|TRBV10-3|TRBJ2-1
CAISEAPGQGGGEQFF
TGTGCCATCAGTGAGGCCCCGGGACAGGGAGGAGGTGAGCAGTTCTTC
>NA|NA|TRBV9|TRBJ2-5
CASSVEGGQETQYF
TGTGCCAGCAGCGTAGAGGGAGGTCAAGAGACCCAGTACTTC
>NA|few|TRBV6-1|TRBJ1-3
CASTPGSSGNTIYF
TGTGCCAGCACGCCAGGGAGCTCTGGAAACACCATATATTTT
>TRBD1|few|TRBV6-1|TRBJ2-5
CASDGQGATQETQYF
TGTGCCAGCGACGGACAGGGGGCGACCCAAGAGACCCAGTACTTC
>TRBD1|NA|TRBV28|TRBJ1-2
CASSSGTVVYGYTF
TGTGCCAGCAGCTCCGGGACAGTGGTCTATGGCTACACCTTC
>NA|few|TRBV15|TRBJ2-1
CATSPFGGANEQFF
TGTGCCACCAGCCCGTTCGGAGGGGCAAATGAGCAGTTCTTC
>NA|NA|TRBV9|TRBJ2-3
CASSVDVGELNTQYF
TGTGCCAGCAGCGTAGATGTGGGGGAATTGAATACGCAGTATTTT
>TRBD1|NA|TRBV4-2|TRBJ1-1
CASSQDSRTGRNTEAFF
TGTGCCAGCAGCCAAGATTCCCGGACAGGTCGAAACACTGAAGCTTTCTTT
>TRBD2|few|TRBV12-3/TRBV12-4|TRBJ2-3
CASSFYGGADTQYF
TGTGCCAGCAGTTTTTACGGGGGGGCCGATACGCAGTATTTT
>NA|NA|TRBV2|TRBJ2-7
CASSDRISYEQYF
TGTGCCAGCAGTGACCGCATCTCCTACGAGCAGTACTTC
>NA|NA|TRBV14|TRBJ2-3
CASSQYRTPTDTQYF
TGTGCCAGCAGCCAATACAGAACACCCACAGATACGCAGTATTTT
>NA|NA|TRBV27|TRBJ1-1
CASSGSTEAFF
TGTGCCAGCTCAGGGAGCACTGAAGCTTTCTTT
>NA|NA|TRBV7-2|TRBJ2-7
CASSLAPRGYEQYF
TGTGCCAGCAGCTTAGCGCCCAGGGGCTACGAGCAGTACTTC
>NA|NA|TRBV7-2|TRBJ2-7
CASSLGWAGVYEQYF
TGTGCCAGCAGCTTAGGGTGGGCAGGCGTCTACGAGCAGTACTTC
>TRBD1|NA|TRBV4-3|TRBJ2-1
CASSLVGTGSYNEQFF
TGCGCCAGCAGCCTCGTAGGGACAGGCTCCTACAATGAGCAGTTCTTC
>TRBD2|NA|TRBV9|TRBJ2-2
CASSVGASGGSTGELFF
TGTGCCAGCAGCGTAGGGGCTAGCGGGGGGAGCACCGGGGAGCTGTTTTTT
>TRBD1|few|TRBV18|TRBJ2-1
CASSLGQGANNEQFF
TGTGCCAGCTCCCTGGGACAGGGGGCGAATAATGAGCAGTTCTTC
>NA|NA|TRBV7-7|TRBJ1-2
CASSHGDGGYTF
TGTGCTAGCAGCCACGGGGATGGCGGCTACACCTTC
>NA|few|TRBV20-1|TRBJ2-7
CSAADVGREYYEQYF
TGCAGTGCCGCCGATGTAGGCAGGGAGTACTACGAGCAGTACTTC
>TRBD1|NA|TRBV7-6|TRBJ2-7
CASSSRQGNEQYF
TGTGCCAGCAGCTCACGACAGGGGAACGAGCAGTACTTC
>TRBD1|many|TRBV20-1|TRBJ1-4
CSASGQGARNLFF
TGCAGTGCCTCCGGGCAGGGGGCAAGAAACCTGTTTTTT
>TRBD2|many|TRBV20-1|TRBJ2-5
CSVGTSGSGWLETQYF
TGCAGTGTCGGGACTAGCGGGAGTGGGTGGTTGGAGACCCAGTACTTC
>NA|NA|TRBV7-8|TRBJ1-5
CASSFAQGRRSNQPQHF
TGTGCCAGCAGCTTTGCCCAGGGAAGGCGGAGCAATCAGCCCCAGCATTTT
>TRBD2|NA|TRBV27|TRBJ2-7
CASFSGGEQYF
TGTGCCAGCTTTTCGGGGGGCGAGCAGTACTTC
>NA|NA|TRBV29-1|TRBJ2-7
CSVAYGPYEQYF
TGCAGCGTTGCGTACGGGCCCTACGAGCAGTACTTC
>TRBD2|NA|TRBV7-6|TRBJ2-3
CAISLVVGLAGGSDTQYF
TGTGCCATCAGCTTAGTTGTGGGACTAGCGGGGGGGTCAGATACGCAGTATTTT
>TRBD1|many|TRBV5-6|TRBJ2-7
CASSTGTGATYEQYF
TGTGCCAGCAGCACCGGGACAGGGGCTACCTACGAGCAGTACTTC
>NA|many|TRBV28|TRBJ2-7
CASGTFSYEQYF
TGTGCCAGCGGGACTTTTAGCTACGAGCAGTACTTC
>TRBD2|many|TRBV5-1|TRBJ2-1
CASSLGLARNNEQFF
TGCGCCAGCAGCTTGGGACTAGCGCGGAACAATGAGCAGTTCTTC
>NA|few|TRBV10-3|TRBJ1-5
CAISERQINQPQHF
TGTGCCATCAGTGAGCGGCAGATAAATCAGCCCCAGCATTTT
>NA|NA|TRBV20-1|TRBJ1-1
CSARDNGQGGSARTEAFF
TGCAGTGCTAGAGATAACGGGCAGGGCGGCTCGGCTCGGACTGAAGCTTTCTTT
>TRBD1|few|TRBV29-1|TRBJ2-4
CSVAPGQKNIQYF
TGCAGCGTTGCCCCGGGACAGAAAAACATTCAGTACTTC
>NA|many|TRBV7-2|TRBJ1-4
CASSLVARVGEKLFF
TGTGCCAGCAGCTTAGTTGCCAGGGTTGGGGAAAAACTGTTTTTT
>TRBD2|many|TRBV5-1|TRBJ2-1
CASSLGARGADNEQFF
TGCGCCAGCAGCTTGGGGGCGCGGGGGGCCGACAATGAGCAGTTCTTC
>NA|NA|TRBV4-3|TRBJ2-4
CASRAELAKNIQYF
TGCGCCAGCAGGGCGGAGCTTGCCAAAAACATTCAGTACTTC
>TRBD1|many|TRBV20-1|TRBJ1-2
CSARDIGQATYGYTF
TGCAGTGCTAGAGATATAGGACAGGCGACCTACGGCTACACCTTC
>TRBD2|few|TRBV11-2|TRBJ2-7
CASSRISRGLAGHYEQYF
TGTGCCAGCAGCCGTATCTCTCGGGGACTAGCGGGACACTACGAGCAGTACTTC
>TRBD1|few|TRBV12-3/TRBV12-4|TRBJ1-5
CASSSRQGFGNQPQHF
TGTGCCAGCAGCTCCCGACAGGGTTTCGGGAATCAGCCCCAGCATTTT
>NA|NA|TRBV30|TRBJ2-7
CAWGGQAYEQYF
TGTGCCTGGGGGGGACAAGCCTACGAGCAGTACTTC
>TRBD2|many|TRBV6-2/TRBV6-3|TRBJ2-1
CASSYPRWASGAYNEQFF
TGTGCCAGCAGTTACCCCCGTTGGGCTAGCGGGGCTTACAATGAGCAGTTCTTC
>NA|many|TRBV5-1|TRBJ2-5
CASSLDRGHQETQYF
TGCGCCAGCAGCTTGGATCGGGGCCATCAAGAGACCCAGTACTTC
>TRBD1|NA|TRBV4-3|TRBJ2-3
CASSLLPQGQRTTDTQYF
TGCGCCAGCAGCCTCCTCCCCCAGGGACAGCGAACCACAGATACGCAGTATTTT
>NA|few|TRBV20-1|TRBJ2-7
CSAREVPKLSYEQYF
TGCAGTGCTAGAGAGGTCCCCAAGCTCTCCTACGAGCAGTACTTC